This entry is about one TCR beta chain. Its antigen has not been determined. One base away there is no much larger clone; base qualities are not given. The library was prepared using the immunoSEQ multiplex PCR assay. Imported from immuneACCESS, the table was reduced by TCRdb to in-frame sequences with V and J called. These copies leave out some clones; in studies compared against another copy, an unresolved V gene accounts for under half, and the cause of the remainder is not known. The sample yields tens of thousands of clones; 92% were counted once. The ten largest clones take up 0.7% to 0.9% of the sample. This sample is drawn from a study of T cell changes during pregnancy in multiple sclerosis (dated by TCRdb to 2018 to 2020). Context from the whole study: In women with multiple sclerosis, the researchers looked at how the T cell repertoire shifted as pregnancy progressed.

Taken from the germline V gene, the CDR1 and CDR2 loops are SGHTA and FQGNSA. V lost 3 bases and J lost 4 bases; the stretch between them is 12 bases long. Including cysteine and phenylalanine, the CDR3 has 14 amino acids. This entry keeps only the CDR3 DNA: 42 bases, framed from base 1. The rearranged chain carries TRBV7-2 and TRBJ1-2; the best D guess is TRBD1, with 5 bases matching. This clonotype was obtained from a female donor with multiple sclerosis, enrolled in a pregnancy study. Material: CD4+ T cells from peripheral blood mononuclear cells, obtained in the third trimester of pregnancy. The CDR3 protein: CASSLIREVYGYTF. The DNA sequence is TGTGCCAGCAGCTTGATCAGGGAGGTCTATGGCTACACCTTC.